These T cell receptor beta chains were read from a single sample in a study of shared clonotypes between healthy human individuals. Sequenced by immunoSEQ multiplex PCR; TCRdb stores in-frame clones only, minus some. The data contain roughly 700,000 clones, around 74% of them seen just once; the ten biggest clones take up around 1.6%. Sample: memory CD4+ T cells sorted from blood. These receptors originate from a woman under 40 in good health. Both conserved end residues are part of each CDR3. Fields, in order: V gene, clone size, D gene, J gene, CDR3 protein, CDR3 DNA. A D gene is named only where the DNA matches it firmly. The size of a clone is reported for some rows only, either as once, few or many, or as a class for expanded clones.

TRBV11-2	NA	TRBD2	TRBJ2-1	CASSLAGGSSYNEQFF	TGTGCCAGCAGCTTAGCGGGGGGAAGCTCCTACAATGAGCAGTTCTTC
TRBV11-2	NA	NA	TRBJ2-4	CASSSLEGGKNIQYF	TGTGCCAGCAGCTCCCTTGAGGGCGGCAAAAACATTCAGTACTTC
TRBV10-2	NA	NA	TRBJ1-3	CASLRSGAGNTIYF	TGCGCCAGTCTAAGATCTGGGGCTGGAAACACCATATATTTT
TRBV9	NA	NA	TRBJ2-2	CASSVDGHTGELFF	TGTGCCAGCAGCGTTGACGGGCACACCGGGGAGCTGTTTTTT
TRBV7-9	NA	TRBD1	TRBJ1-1	CASSPQGVLTNTEAFF	TGTGCCAGCAGCCCCCAGGGGGTGCTCACGAACACTGAAGCTTTCTTT
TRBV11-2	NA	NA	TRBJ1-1	CASSFERDTEAFF	TGTGCCAGCAGCTTTGAGAGGGACACTGAAGCTTTCTTT
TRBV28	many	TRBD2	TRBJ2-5	CASSFAGDGTQYF	TGTGCCAGCAGTTTTGCGGGAGACGGGACCCAGTACTTC
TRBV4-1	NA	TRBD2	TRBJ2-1	CASSHTGPGSGNEQFF	TGCGCCAGCAGCCATACTGGACCGGGTAGCGGGAATGAGCAGTTCTTC
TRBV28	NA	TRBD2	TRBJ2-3	CATRGGREGDTQYF	TGTGCCACCCGTGGCGGGCGGGAGGGAGATACGCAGTATTTT
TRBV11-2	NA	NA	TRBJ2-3	CASSLATDTQYF	TGTGCCAGCAGCTTAGCTACAGATACGCAGTATTTT
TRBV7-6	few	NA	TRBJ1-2	CASSFGGFYGYTF	TGTGCCAGCAGCTTTGGGGGCTTCTATGGCTACACCTTC
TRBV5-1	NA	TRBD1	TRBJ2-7	CASSPVDRTPRDEQYF	TGCGCCAGCAGCCCGGTGGACAGGACGCCCAGGGACGAGCAGTACTTC
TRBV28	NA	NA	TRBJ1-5	CATKVFGNQPQHF	TGTGCCACGAAAGTTTTTGGCAATCAGCCCCAGCATTTT
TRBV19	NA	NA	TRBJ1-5	CASRSPGLGNQPQHF	TGTGCCAGTAGATCTCCGGGACTAGGCAATCAGCCCCAGCATTTT
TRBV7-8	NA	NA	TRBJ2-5	CASSLGVRETQYF	TGTGCCAGCAGCTTAGGGGTGAGGGAGACCCAGTACTTC
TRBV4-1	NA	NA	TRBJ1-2	CASSLTGTNYGYTF	TGCGCCAGCAGCCTGACCGGGACAAACTATGGCTACACCTTC
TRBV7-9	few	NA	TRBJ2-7	CASSLGHSSSYEQYF	TGTGCCAGCAGCTTAGGACACAGCAGCTCCTACGAGCAGTACTTC
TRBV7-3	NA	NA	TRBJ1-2	CASFQFTGGYTF	TGTGCCAGCTTCCAGTTTACAGGGGGCTACACCTTC
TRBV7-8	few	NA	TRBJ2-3	CASSLGVHTQYF	TGTGCCAGCAGCTTGGGGGTTCATACGCAGTATTTT
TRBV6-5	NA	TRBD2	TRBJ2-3	CASSYYGGSVGDTQYF	TGTGCCAGCAGTTACTACGGCGGGAGTGTTGGTGATACGCAGTATTTT
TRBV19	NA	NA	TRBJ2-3	CASTGDHTDTQYF	TGTGCCAGTACGGGGGACCACACAGATACGCAGTATTTT
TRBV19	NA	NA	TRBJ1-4	CASSKTATNEKLFF	TGTGCCAGTAGTAAGACGGCAACTAATGAAAAACTGTTTTTT
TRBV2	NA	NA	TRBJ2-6	CASSFRTPIQSRANVLTF	TGTGCCAGCAGTTTCCGCACTCCGATACAAAGTCGGGCCAACGTCCTGACTTTC
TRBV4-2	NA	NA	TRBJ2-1	CASSQDMSVYYNEQFF	TGTGCCAGCAGCCAAGATATGAGCGTATACTACAATGAGCAGTTCTTC
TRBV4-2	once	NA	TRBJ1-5	CASSQDATGSNQPQHF	TGTGCCAGCAGCCAAGATGCGACGGGGAGCAATCAGCCCCAGCATTTT
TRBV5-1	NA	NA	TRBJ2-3	CASSPRLSGDTQYF	TGCGCCAGCAGCCCCCGACTATCCGGAGATACGCAGTATTTT
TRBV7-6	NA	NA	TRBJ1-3	CASSLGNTIYF	TGTGCCAGCAGCTTAGGAAACACCATATATTTT
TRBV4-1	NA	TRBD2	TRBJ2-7	CASSQEEAGSYEQYF	TGCGCCAGCAGCCAAGAAGAAGCGGGGTCCTACGAGCAGTACTTC
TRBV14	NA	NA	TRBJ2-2	CASSQVLVTGELFF	TGTGCCAGCAGCCAAGTGCTAGTGACCGGGGAGCTGTTTTTT
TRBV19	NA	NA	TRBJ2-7	CASSMASYEQYF	TGTGCCAGTAGTATGGCAAGCTACGAGCAGTACTTC
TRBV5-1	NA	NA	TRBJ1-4	CASSLGTADGEKLFF	TGCGCCAGCAGCTTGGGGACAGCGGATGGGGAAAAACTGTTTTTT
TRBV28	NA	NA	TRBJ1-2	CASTSGGGFNGYTF	TGTGCCAGCACTTCTGGCGGGGGGTTTAATGGCTACACCTTC
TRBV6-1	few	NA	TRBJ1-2	CASSRGTELYYGYTF	TGTGCCAGCAGTCGAGGGACGGAGCTCTACTATGGCTACACCTTC
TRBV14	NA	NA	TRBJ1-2	CASSQVGSYGYTF	TGTGCCAGCAGCCAAGTAGGGAGCTATGGCTACACCTTC
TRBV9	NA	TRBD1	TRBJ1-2	CASSPNWDRGSYGYTF	TGTGCCAGCAGCCCCAATTGGGACAGGGGAAGTTATGGCTACACCTTC
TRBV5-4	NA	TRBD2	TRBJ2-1	CASSRGLAGGRNEQFF	TGTGCCAGCAGTCGTGGACTAGCGGGAGGTCGGAATGAGCAGTTCTTC
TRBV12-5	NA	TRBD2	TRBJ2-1	CASGLSTTSENSYNEQFF	TGTGCTAGTGGTTTGTCCACGACTAGCGAGAACTCCTACAATGAGCAGTTCTTC
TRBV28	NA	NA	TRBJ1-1	CASTTRGVRNTEAFF	TGTGCCAGCACCACCCGGGGAGTACGGAACACTGAAGCTTTCTTT
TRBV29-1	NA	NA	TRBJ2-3	CSVEGLSDTQYF	TGCAGCGTTGAAGGCCTTTCAGATACGCAGTATTTT
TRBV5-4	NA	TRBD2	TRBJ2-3	CASSTGGSGLAGAADTQYF	TGTGCCAGCAGCACTGGGGGTAGCGGACTAGCGGGAGCAGCAGATACGCAGTATTTT
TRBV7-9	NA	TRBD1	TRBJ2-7	CASSLDVTGNEQYF	TGTGCCAGCAGCTTAGATGTGACAGGGAACGAGCAGTACTTC
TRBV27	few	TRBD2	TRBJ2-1	CASLAGGSYNEQFF	TGTGCCAGCCTAGCGGGAGGCTCCTACAATGAGCAGTTCTTC
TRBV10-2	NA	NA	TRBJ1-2	CASSEPGGGGEGYTF	TGCGCCAGCAGTGAGCCGGGGGGCGGGGGCGAAGGCTACACCTTC
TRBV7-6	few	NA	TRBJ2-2	CASSPQLTGELFF	TGTGCCAGCAGCCCCCAATTGACCGGGGAGCTGTTTTTT
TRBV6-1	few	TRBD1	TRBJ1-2	CASSGQGAYYGYTF	TGTGCCAGCAGTGGACAGGGGGCCTACTATGGCTACACCTTC
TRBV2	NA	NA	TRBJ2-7	CASSDTGQFYEQYF	TGTGCCAGCAGTGACACTGGACAGTTCTACGAGCAGTACTTC
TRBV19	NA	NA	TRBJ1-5	CASSPADDSNQPQHF	TGTGCCAGTAGCCCGGCCGACGATAGCAATCAGCCCCAGCATTTT